The clone carrying this TCR beta chain was recorded once. Antigen: not known. Time point described: peripheral blood 6 weeks after treatment start. This sample is drawn from a study of PD-L1 blockade in urothelial cancer. Overall study: T cell content in blood samples showed a median of 141,255.

The study's findings and limits: Lower pretreatment blood TCR clonality, under the median, predicted better survival, researchers reported. Durable-benefit patients expanded tumor-associated blood clones more at 3 weeks.

PCRs each included synthetic TCR analog templates spiked in. Generated by immunoSEQ multiplex PCR, the TCRdb table keeps only in-frame clones and is missing some. The repertoire holds under 150,000 clones, with 85% to 90% as singletons. V dropped 4 bases and J dropped 7 bases, with 14 bases sitting between them. Germline CDR1 SNHLY, CDR2 FYNNEI. The CDR3 covers 14 residues. This clonotype originated in a man aged 55 to 70 with urothelial cancer. Sequenced material: PBMCs, taken around atezolizumab (anti-PD-L1) treatment. The J gene is TRBJ2-1, the V gene TRBV2, with a possible D match to TRBD2 (6 bases). CDR3: CASSGVRAGNEQFF. The CDR3 nucleotides read TGTGCCAGCAGTGGAGTTAGGGCGGGAAATGAGCAGTTCTTC. Full variable domain (remainder filled in from reference TRBV2 and TRBJ2-1): EPEVTQTPSHQVTQMGQEVILRCVPISNHLYFYWYRQILGQKVEFLVSFYNNEISEKSEIFDDQFSVERPDGSNFTLKIRSTKLEDSAMYFCASSGVRAGNEQFFGPGTRLTVL.